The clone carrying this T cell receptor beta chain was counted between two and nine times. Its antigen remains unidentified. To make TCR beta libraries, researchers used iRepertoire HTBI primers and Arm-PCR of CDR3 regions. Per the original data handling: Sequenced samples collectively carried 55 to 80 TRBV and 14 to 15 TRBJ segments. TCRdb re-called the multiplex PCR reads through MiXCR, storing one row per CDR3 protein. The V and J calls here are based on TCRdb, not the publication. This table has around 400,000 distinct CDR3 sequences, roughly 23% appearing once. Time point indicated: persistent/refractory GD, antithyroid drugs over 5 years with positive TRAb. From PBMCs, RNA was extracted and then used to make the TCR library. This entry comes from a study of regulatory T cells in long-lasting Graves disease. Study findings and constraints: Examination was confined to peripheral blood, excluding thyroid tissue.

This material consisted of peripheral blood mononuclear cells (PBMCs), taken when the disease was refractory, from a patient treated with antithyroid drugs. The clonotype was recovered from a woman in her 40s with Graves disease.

CDR3 region: CASSLEGYGGEQYF. CDR3 coding DNA: TGCGCCAGCAGCTTGGAAGGGTATGGGGGCGAGCAGTACTTC. The V call is TRBV5-1, the J call TRBJ2-7; D could derive from TRBD1 or TRBD2 (5 bases each). CDR3 length: 14 residues. The V gene lost 0 bases and the J gene lost 6 bases, with 13 bases spanning the gap. Germline CDR1 is SGHRS and CDR2 is YFSETQ. The full variable domain, in which reference TRBV5-1 and TRBJ2-7 provide the parts outside the CDR3, is KAGVTQTPRYLIKTRGQQVTLSCSPISGHRSVSWYQQTPGQGLQFLFEYFSETQRNKGNFPGRFSGRQFSNSRSEMNVSTLELGDSALYLCASSLEGYGGEQYFGPGTRLTVT.